These 6 T cell receptor beta chains came from one sample sequenced in a study of blood T cells in healthy people across ages (dated by TCRdb to about 2015). The receptor library was made with 5' RACE. Sequencing used an Illumina HiSeq 2500. A second PCR of about 7 to 12 cycles was run with a J-beta primer mix and a sample-barcoded 5' primer. Using fastp at Q25 and MiXCR, TCRdb reprocessed the public reads and kept productive beta chains. Under each unique CDR3 protein, matching rows form one entry showing the most common genes and DNA. This sample gives about 1.5 million distinct CDR3 sequences in total; around 40% of them show up just once. The ten largest clones take up about 4% of the sample. The material sequenced was blood. Receptors originate from a woman younger than 35 in good health.

Of note for this clonotype: This may be a read error: a much more frequent sequence differs by one nucleotide. J is TRBJ2-1 and V is TRBV6-2 or TRBV6-3; no firm D call. The CDR3 spans 12 residues. Trimming removed 2 bases at V and 6 bases at J, with 5 bases between. The germline CDR1 and CDR2 sequences are MNHEY and SVGEGT. CDR3 protein: CASSYQVNEQFF. The CDR3 bases are TGTGCCAGCAGTTACCAGGTCAATGAGCAGTTCTTC.

This clonotype came up many times. V gene TRBV7-2 combines with J gene TRBJ2-3, with 10 bases that match TRBD2. Germline CDR1 and CDR2: SGHTA and FQGNSA. The CDR3 contains 17 residues. Trimming at V came to 1 base and at J to 5 bases, leaving 9 bases not matched to a gene. The CDR3: CASSLGGSGGYRDTQYF. The CDR3 bases are TGTGCCAGCAGCTTAGGCGGTAGCGGGGGGTACAGAGATACGCAGTATTTT.

Ten or more counts support this clonotype. Just one base apart from a much larger clone, this may be a read error. The rearrangement links TRBV25-1 to TRBJ2-1; D gene unclear. Germline V lookup: CDR1 MGHDK, CDR2 SYGVNS. The CDR3 has 12 amino acids. Trimming removed 6 bases from V and 6 bases from J, with 9 bases in between. In DNA form, the CDR3 reads TGTGCCAGCAGGGGTGGGATCAATGAGCAGTTCTTC. This codes for CASRGGINEQFF.

This clonotype was seen a few times. This rearrangement joins TRBV4-3 to TRBJ2-1, with D possibly matching TRBD2 (5 bases). Germline values: CDR1 LGHNA, CDR2 YSLEER. The CDR3 totals 13 residues. Trimming took off 0 bases at V and 12 bases at J, with 12 bases between the two ends. The CDR3 DNA sequence: TGCGCCAGCAGCCAAGATCGAGGGCGTGCGCAGTTCTTC. Translated: CASSQDRGRAQFF.

The V call is TRBV18, the J call TRBJ1-5, with D perhaps TRBD1 (5 bases). The CDR3 consists of 14 residues. The V end was cut by 6 bases, the J end by 9 bases, with 18 bases between. CDR1 is KGHSH, CDR2 LQKENI, per germline. The CDR3 DNA reads as TGTGCCAGCTCCACAGGACATCGTTCGGGGCCCCAGCATTTT. It is translated as CASSTGHRSGPQHF.

This CDR3 reads CASSLSGTGAMDEQYF. Written as DNA, the CDR3 is TGTGCCAGCAGTTTATCCGGGACAGGGGCCATGGATGAGCAGTACTTC. The chain is built from TRBV27 and TRBJ2-7, with 10 positions matching TRBD1. Per the germline V gene, CDR1 is MNHEY and CDR2 is SMNVEV (reference sequence). The CDR3 consists of 16 residues. J lost 7 bases, V lost 0 bases, and 9 bases had no gene match.